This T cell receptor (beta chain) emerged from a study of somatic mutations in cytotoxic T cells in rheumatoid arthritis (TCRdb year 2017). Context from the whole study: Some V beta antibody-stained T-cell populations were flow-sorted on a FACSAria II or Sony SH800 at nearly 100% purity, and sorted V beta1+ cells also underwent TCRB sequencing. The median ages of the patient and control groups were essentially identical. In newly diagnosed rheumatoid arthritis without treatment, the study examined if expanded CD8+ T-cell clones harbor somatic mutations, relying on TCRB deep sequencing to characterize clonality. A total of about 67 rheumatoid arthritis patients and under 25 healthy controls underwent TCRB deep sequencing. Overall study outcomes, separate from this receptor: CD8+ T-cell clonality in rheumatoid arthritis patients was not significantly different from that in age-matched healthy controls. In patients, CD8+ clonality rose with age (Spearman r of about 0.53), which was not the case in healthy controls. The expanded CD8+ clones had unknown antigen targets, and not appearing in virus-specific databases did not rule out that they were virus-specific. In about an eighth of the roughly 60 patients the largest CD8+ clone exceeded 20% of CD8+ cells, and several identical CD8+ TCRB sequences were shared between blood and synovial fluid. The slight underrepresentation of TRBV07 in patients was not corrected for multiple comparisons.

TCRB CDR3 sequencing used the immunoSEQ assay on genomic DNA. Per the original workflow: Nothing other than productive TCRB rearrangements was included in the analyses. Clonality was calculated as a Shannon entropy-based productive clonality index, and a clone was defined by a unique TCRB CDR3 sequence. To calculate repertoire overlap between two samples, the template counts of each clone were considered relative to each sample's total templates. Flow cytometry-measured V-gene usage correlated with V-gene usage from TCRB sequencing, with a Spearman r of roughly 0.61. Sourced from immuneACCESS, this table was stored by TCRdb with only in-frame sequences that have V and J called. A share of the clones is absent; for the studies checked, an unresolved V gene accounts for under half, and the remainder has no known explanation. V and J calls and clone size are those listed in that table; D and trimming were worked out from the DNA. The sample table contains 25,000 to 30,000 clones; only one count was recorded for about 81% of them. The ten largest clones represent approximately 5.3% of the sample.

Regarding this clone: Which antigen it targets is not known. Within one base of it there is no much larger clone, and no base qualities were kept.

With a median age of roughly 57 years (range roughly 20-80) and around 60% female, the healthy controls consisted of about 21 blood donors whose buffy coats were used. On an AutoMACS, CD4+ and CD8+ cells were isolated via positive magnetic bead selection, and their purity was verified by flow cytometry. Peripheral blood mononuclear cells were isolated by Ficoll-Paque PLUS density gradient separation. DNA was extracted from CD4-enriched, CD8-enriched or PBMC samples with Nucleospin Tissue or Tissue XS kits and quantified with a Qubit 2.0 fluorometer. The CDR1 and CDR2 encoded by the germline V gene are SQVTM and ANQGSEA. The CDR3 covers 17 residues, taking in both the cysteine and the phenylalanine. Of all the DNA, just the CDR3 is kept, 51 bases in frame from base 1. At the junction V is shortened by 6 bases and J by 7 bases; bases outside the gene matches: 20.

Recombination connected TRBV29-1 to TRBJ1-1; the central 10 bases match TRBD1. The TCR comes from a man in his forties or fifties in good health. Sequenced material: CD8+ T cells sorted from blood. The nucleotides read TGCAGCGTGGGGGGGGCCGGGACAGGGGCCCTCGGGGGTGAAGCTTTCTTT. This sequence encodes CSVGGAGTGALGGEAFF.